These 16 T cell receptor beta chains were all obtained from the same sample, sequenced in a study of cytomegalovirus exposure and HLA in healthy donors. In the PCR, 60 Vbeta and 13 Jbeta primers were used. Repertoires were generated with immunoSEQ multiplex PCR, while TCRdb's copy carries only in-frame clones and drops some. The table lists more than 85,000 clones, 60% to 85% of them singletons, with around 3% in the top ten. Sequencing used PBMCs. The origin of the receptors is a woman in her fifties or sixties in good health and CMV-seropositive.

CDR3 DNA sequence: TGCGCCAGCAGAGCCCAGGGGGCGGGTGAAAAACTGTTTTTT. This translates into CASRAQGAGEKLFF. V and J are TRBV5-1 and TRBJ1-4, with 8 nucleotides matching TRBD1. V trimming: 5 bases; J trimming: 7 bases; junction bases outside the gene matches: 7. Germline CDR1 reads SGHRS; CDR2 reads YFSETQ. CDR3 length equals 14 residues.

J is TRBJ2-3 and V is TRBV5-4; the match to TRBD2 covers 13 bases. The CDR3 loop spans 17 amino acids. J was trimmed by 0 bases and V by 2 bases; bases with no gene match: 3. Germline CDR1 reads SGHNT; CDR2 reads YYREEE (reference sequence). CDR3 residues: CASSFGTSGASTDTQYF. The CDR3 DNA sequence: TGTGCCAGCAGCTTCGGGACTAGCGGGGCTAGCACAGATACGCAGTATTTT. The full variable domain, rest sourced from reference TRBV5-4 and TRBJ2-3, is ETGVTQSPTHLIKTRGQQVTLRCSSQSGHNTVSWYQQALGQGPQFIFQYYREEENGRGNFPPRFSGLQFPNYSSELNVNALELDDSALYLCASSFGTSGASTDTQYFGPGTRLTVL.

The gene calls are TRBV2 and TRBJ1-5, with 8 bases that match TRBD1. J was trimmed by 7 bases and V by 3 bases; bases with no gene match: 5. Germline CDR1 SNHLY, CDR2 FYNNEI. This CDR3 region has 14 residues. CDR3 nucleotide sequence: TGTGCCAGCAGTGACGGACAGGGAGGGCAGCCCCAGCATTTT. This encodes CASSDGQGGQPQHF.

In its sample, this clone was seen a few times. The J gene is TRBJ2-7, the V gene TRBV2, with 9 bases matching TRBD1. Germline V lookup: CDR1 SNHLY, CDR2 FYNNEI. The CDR3 is 16 residues long. V trimming: 3 bases; J trimming: 1 base; junction bases outside the gene matches: 7. DNA for the CDR3: TGTGCCAGCAGTGATTGGATGGGGACAGGGTCCTACGAGCAGTACTTC. Its translation: CASSDWMGTGSYEQYF.

The chain uses TRBV9 and TRBJ1-3, with D tentatively TRBD1 (6 bases). V gave up 4 bases and J gave up 3 bases, with 8 bases separating them. This CDR3 has 13 residues. Germline V gene data show CDR1 as SGDLS and CDR2 as YYNGEE. The DNA for the CDR3 is TGTGCCAGCAGCCCAGGGGATGGAAACACCATATATTTT. It specifies CASSPGDGNTIYF.

This clone was seen a single time. The genes are TRBV15 and TRBJ1-2; 7 nucleotides agree with TRBD1. Germline V gene lookup returns CDR1 LNHNV and CDR2 YYDKDF (reference sequence). Losses at the gene ends were 6 bases for V and 5 bases for J; bases not matched to a gene: 6. The CDR3 is made up of 13 amino acids. CDR3 DNA sequence: TGTGCCACCAGTCGGGACAGAAAGTATGGCTACACCTTC. This gives the protein CATSRDRKYGYTF.

J is TRBJ2-2 and V is TRBV6-1; D is unclear. CDR3 length: 13 amino acids. The germline V and J ends were trimmed by 10 bases and 1 base, with 10 bases remaining between them. Looked up from germline, CDR1 is MNHNS and CDR2 is SASEGT. CDR3 in DNA: TGTGCCACCCGGTTAATGAACACCGGGGAGCTGTTTTTT. Translated, it gives CATRLMNTGELFF.

Of note for this clone: The junction shows a germline mismatch at one end, possibly a read error. The CDR3 protein is CAGSEYYDEKLFF. CDR3 in DNA: TGTGCCGGCAGTGAATATTATGATGAAAAACTGTTTTTT. The chain recombines TRBV2 with TRBJ1-4; D uncertain. The CDR3 runs to 13 residues. CDR1 is SNHLY, CDR2 FYNNEI, per germline.

Regarding this clone: The junction does not match germline at one end; this may be a read error. The identical CDR3 is also encoded by other nucleotide sequences in the sample. The chain couples TRBV6-5 to TRBJ2-7; D is perhaps TRBD1 (5 bases). CDR3 length: 14 residues. CDR1 and CDR2 from the germline V gene are MNHEY and SVGAGI. CDR3 amino acids: CASSILTGSYEQYF. The CDR3 coding sequence is TGCGCCAGCAGTATCCTAACAGGCTCCTACGAGCAGTACTTC.

The sample holds one count of this clone. The chain has TRBV6-6 and TRBJ1-1, with D possibly being TRBD1 (6 bases). V was cut by 8 bases and J by 5 bases, with 12 bases left in between. The CDR3 loop spans 12 amino acids. Germline CDR1 and CDR2: MNHNY and SVGAGI (reference sequence). The CDR3 loop is CASGTGQTEAFF. CDR3 sequence (DNA): TGTGCCAGCGGAACAGGGCAGACTGAAGCTTTCTTT.

CDR3 nucleotide sequence: TGTGCCAGCAGTTACGGACTAGCGGGAGCATTTGAGACCCAGTACTTC. Protein: CASSYGLAGAFETQYF. The chain employs TRBV6-5 and TRBJ2-5; 13 bases map to TRBD2. The germline V gene has CDR1 MNHEY and CDR2 SVGAGI. The CDR3 covers 16 residues. The V gene end was trimmed by 2 bases and the J gene end by 5 bases; junction bases not matched to a gene: 5.

This clone has a handful of counts. V gene TRBV5-1 combines with J gene TRBJ2-1; 8 bases map to TRBD2. The CDR3 runs 16 residues. The junction had 6 bases not matched to a gene; V was cut back by 0 bases and J by 4 bases. Germline V gene data show CDR1 as SGHRS and CDR2 as YFSETQ. CDR3: CASSLEVGRVYNEQFF. CDR3 sequence (DNA): TGCGCCAGCAGCTTGGAGGTCGGGAGGGTTTACAATGAGCAGTTCTTC.

For the CDR3, the DNA is TGTGCCAGTAGTTTTTCAGCGGGAGCCTACAATGAGCAGTTCTTC. As protein: CASSFSAGAYNEQFF. This chain connects TRBV19 to TRBJ2-1; 8 positions agree with TRBD2. The CDR3 has 15 residues. Germline V gives CDR1 LNHDA, CDR2 SQIVND (reference sequence). The V and J ends lost 5 bases and 2 bases, in that order; junction bases with no gene match: 5.

The CDR3 DNA sequence: TGTGCCAGCAGTTTTTCCAGGTACTATGGCTACACCTTC. It yields the protein CASSFSRYYGYTF. This chain joins TRBV28 and TRBJ1-2; D unclear. This CDR3 spans 13 amino acids. CDR1 is MDHEN and CDR2 is SYDVKM in the germline V gene. V lost 3 bases and J lost 3, with 8 bases in between.

J is TRBJ1-1 and V is TRBV11-2; the D gene is possibly TRBD1 (6 bases). Germline V gene lookup returns CDR1 SGHAT and CDR2 FQNNGV. Trimming shortened V by 3 bases and J by 5 bases, and 13 bases separated the two germline ends. The CDR3 is 14 residues long. The CDR3: CASSFQQGATEAFF. The CDR3, as DNA: TGTGCCAGCAGCTTCCAACAGGGTGCTACTGAAGCTTTCTTT.

This chain links TRBV28 with TRBJ2-5, with a weak D call TRBD2 (6 bases). The CDR3 totals 15 residues. The V end was cut by 1 base, the J end by 3 bases, with 12 bases between. The germline V gene has CDR1 MDHEN and CDR2 SYDVKM. CDR3 region: CASSLFSGEEETQYF. The CDR3, as DNA: TGTGCCAGCAGTTTATTTTCTGGGGAGGAAGAGACCCAGTACTTC.